This paragraph covers one T cell receptor beta chain sequence. V gave up 1 base and J gave up 4 bases; unmatched junction bases: 0. The CDR3 covers 14 residues. Germline lookup yields CDR1 SGHTA and CDR2 FQGNSA. The data originate from a study of cytomegalovirus exposure and HLA in healthy donors. The repertoire was sequenced with immunoSEQ multiplex PCR; TCRdb's copy has only in-frame clones and lacks some. Here the sample spans 150,000 to 200,000 clones, roughly 84% being singletons. This sequence joins TRBV7-2 and TRBJ2-2; 7 bases are a match to TRBD2. The receptor comes from a man aged 30 to 45 in good health and CMV-seropositive. The specimen sequenced was PBMCs. The DNA for the CDR3 is TGTGCCAGCAGCTTAGGCGGGGGCACCGGGGAGCTGTTTTTT. It codes for CASSLGGGTGELFF.